One sample yielded the 18 T cell receptor beta chains listed below, sequenced in a study of Ad26.COV2.S vaccination and SARS-CoV-2 variants. Assay used: immunoSEQ multiplex PCR; TCRdb lists only in-frame clones, some missing. The table shows 300,000 to 400,000 clones, with roughly 87% occurring only once. Treatment described: some 19 received Ad26.COV2.S at low or high dose, single or two shots; about 5 received placebo; per-sample allocation not given. Collection of samples fell on day 63 after the first vaccine or placebo injection. This sample comprised peripheral blood, obtained in a trial of Ad26.COV2.S vaccine versus placebo. These TCRs come from a person between 18 and 59 years old who received the Ad26.COV2.S COVID-19 vaccine or a placebo.

This clone was found a few times. J is TRBJ1-4 and V is TRBV30; 7 nucleotides match TRBD1. V dropped 3 bases and J dropped 7; count of bases not matched to a gene: 5. Germline CDR1 GTSNPN, CDR2 SVGIG (reference sequence). The CDR3 contains 13 residues. CDR3 amino acids: CAWRVRGPEKLFF. Written as DNA, the CDR3 is TGTGCCTGGAGAGTGAGGGGGCCTGAAAAACTGTTTTTT.

This clone has just a few counts. This rearrangement joins TRBV19 to TRBJ1-5, with TRBD1 matching 7 bases. Per germline, CDR1 LNHDA and CDR2 SQIVND (reference sequence). The CDR3 runs 16 residues. The ends lost 5 bases at V and 2 bases at J; junction bases unmatched: 9. CDR3 sequence: CASSPYAGGGNQPQHF. Written as DNA, the CDR3 is TGTGCCAGTAGTCCCTATGCAGGGGGGGGCAATCAGCCCCAGCATTTT.

This clone occurred once. This rearrangement joins TRBV3-1 (or the pseudogene TRBV3-2) to TRBJ1-2; the match to TRBD1 covers 8 bases. This CDR3 is built from 16 residues. From germline, CDR1 is LGHDT and CDR2 YNNKEL (reference sequence). V was clipped by 4 bases and J by 6 bases; unmatched bases: 13. CDR3 amino acids: CASSPRTGRDGDGYTF. CDR3 bases: TGTGCCAGCAGCCCTAGGACAGGGAGAGATGGTGATGGCTACACCTTC.

The CDR3 sequence is CSVGSEGREQFF. The CDR3 DNA reads as TGCAGCGTTGGGTCAGAAGGGCGGGAGCAGTTCTTC. The rearrangement joins TRBV29-1 to TRBJ2-1; D is undetermined. The CDR3 consists of 12 residues. The V and J ends lost 4 bases and 10 bases respectively, with 14 bases between them. The germline CDR1 and CDR2 sequences are SQVTM and ANQGSEA.

The J gene is TRBJ1-1, the V gene TRBV28; weak D call: TRBD1 (5 bases). V shed 3 bases and J shed 1 base, with 12 bases lying between them. CDR3 size: 15 residues. Germline loops: CDR1 MDHEN, CDR2 SYDVKM. The CDR3 nucleotides are TGTGCCAGCAGTTTGCAGGGCCAGCCGAACACTGAAGCTTTCTTT. The encoded protein is CASSLQGQPNTEAFF.

The chain joins TRBV28 to TRBJ2-2; D is possibly TRBD1 or TRBD2 (5 bases each). The CDR3 covers 14 residues. Germline CDR1 MDHEN, CDR2 SYDVKM. V was cut by 8 bases and J by 6 bases, with 16 bases left in between. CDR3 region: CASGTARPPGELFF. In DNA form, the CDR3 reads TGTGCCAGCGGGACGGCCCGCCCGCCCGGGGAGCTGTTTTTT.

The V call is TRBV19, the J call TRBJ1-1, with TRBD1 matching over 8 bases. Trimming cost V 3 bases and J 1 base; bases outside gene matches: 4. Germline assignment: CDR1 LNHDA and CDR2 SQIVND (reference sequence). The CDR3 covers 15 residues. The CDR3 DNA reads as TGTGCCAGTAGTATTGACAGGGGACGGAACACTGAAGCTTTCTTT. Its protein product is CASSIDRGRNTEAFF. The full variable domain, its missing parts supplied by reference TRBV19 and TRBJ1-1, is DGGITQSPKYLFRKEGQNVTLSCEQNLNHDAMYWYRQDPGQGLRLIYYSQIVNDFQKGDIAEGYSVSREKKESFPLTVTSAQKNPTAFYLCASSIDRGRNTEAFFGQGTRLTVV.

V gene TRBV7-2 combines with J gene TRBJ2-1, with a possible D match to TRBD2 (5 bases). V was shortened by 3 bases and J by 4 bases, with 16 bases between the two germline ends. Looked up from germline, CDR1 is SGHTA and CDR2 is FQGNSA. The CDR3 is 16 amino acids. CDR3 in DNA: TGTGCCAGCAGCTTTCAAGAGGGTTCTCTATACAATGAGCAGTTCTTC. Encoded protein: CASSFQEGSLYNEQFF. The complete variable domain, with remaining parts taken from reference TRBV7-2 and TRBJ2-1, reads GAGVSQSPSNKVTEKGKDVELRCDPISGHTALYWYRQSLGQGLEFLIYFQGNSAPDKSGLPSDRFSAERTGGSVSTLTIQRTQQEDSAVYLCASSFQEGSLYNEQFFGPGTRLTVL.

The chain couples TRBV6-1 to TRBJ2-3, with 10 bases matching TRBD2. The germline V gene encodes CDR1 MNHNS and CDR2 SASEGT. J was trimmed by 4 bases and V by 2 bases; bases with no gene match: 0. CDR3 size: 14 residues. The CDR3 nucleotides are TGTGCCAGCAGTGAACTAGCGGGGGCAGATACGCAGTATTTT. The encoded protein is CASSELAGADTQYF.

This clone was seen once. The chain carries TRBV5-1 and TRBJ1-1; 12 nucleotides line up with TRBD1. CDR1 SGHRS and CDR2 YFSETQ come from the germline V gene. The ends lost 3 bases at V and 4 bases at J; junction bases unmatched: 10. The CDR3 runs to 17 residues. CDR3: CASSWDRDRGQSTEAFF. CDR3 DNA sequence: TGCGCCAGCAGCTGGGACCGGGACAGGGGGCAAAGCACTGAAGCTTTCTTT.

V usage is TRBV19 and J usage is TRBJ2-2; D call uncertain. The CDR3 extends over 13 amino acids. From germline, CDR1 is LNHDA and CDR2 SQIVND (reference sequence). Trimming stripped 6 bases from V and 6 bases from J, with 11 bases between. This chain's CDR3 is CASREVAAGELFF. In nucleotides, the CDR3 is TGTGCCAGTAGAGAAGTCGCGGCCGGGGAGCTGTTTTTT.

J is TRBJ1-2 and V is TRBV5-1; weak D call: TRBD1 (5 bases). Trimming took 4 bases from V and 1 from J, leaving 8 bases between them. Per germline, CDR1 SGHRS and CDR2 YFSETQ. The CDR3 has 13 amino acids. DNA for the CDR3: TGCGCCAGCAGCGACGACAGTAACTATGGCTACACCTTC. Its translation is CASSDDSNYGYTF. Variable domain in full (rest from reference TRBV5-1 and TRBJ1-2): KAGVTQTPRYLIKTRGQQVTLSCSPISGHRSVSWYQQTPGQGLQFLFEYFSETQRNKGNFPGRFSGRQFSNSRSEMNVSTLELGDSALYLCASSDDSNYGYTFGSGTRLTVV.

This clone has just one count. The chain recombines TRBV2 with TRBJ1-3; maybe TRBD1 (5 bases). The length of the CDR3 is 15 residues. V was cut by 6 bases and J by 0 bases, with 12 bases left in between. Germline V gene data show CDR1 as SNHLY and CDR2 as FYNNEI. The CDR3, as DNA: TGTGCCAGCAGCCTCGACAGTTCCTCTGGAAACACCATATATTTT. Amino acid sequence: CASSLDSSSGNTIYF.

This chain uses TRBV5-1 with TRBJ1-3, with D possibly matching TRBD1 (6 bases). V was clipped by 0 bases and J by 1 base, with 8 bases between them. CDR3 length: 15 residues. CDR1 and CDR2 (germline): SGHRS, YFSETQ. The CDR3 region is CASSLATGSGNTIYF. CDR3 DNA: TGCGCCAGCAGCTTGGCTACAGGGTCTGGAAACACCATATATTTT.

The chain links TRBV7-6 to TRBJ1-4; D is undetermined. The CDR3 runs to 15 residues. Germline CDR1 SGHVS, CDR2 FNYEAQ. V gave up 0 bases and J gave up 8 bases, with 13 bases separating them. DNA for the CDR3: TGTGCCAGCAGCTTAGCTCGGCAGGTTGGCGAAAAACTGTTTTTT. As protein: CASSLARQVGEKLFF.

The chain has TRBV11-1 and TRBJ1-2, with 7 bases lining up with TRBD1. V gave up 0 bases and J gave up 3 bases; unmatched junction bases: 4. CDR1 SGHAT and CDR2 FQDESV come from the germline V gene (reference sequence). The CDR3 has 15 amino acids. CDR3 in DNA: TGTGCCAGCAGCTTAGCTACAGGGGCTGACTATGGCTACACCTTC. Amino acids: CASSLATGADYGYTF. Filled out from reference TRBV11-1 and TRBJ1-2, the complete variable domain reads EAEVAQSPRYKITEKSQAVAFWCDPISGHATLYWYRQILGQGPELLVQFQDESVVDDSQLPKDRFSAERLKGVDSTLKIQPAELGDSAMYLCASSLATGADYGYTFGSGTRLTVV.

The chain joins TRBV9 to TRBJ2-3, with TRBD2 matching over 7 bases. The CDR3 runs 14 residues. The J segment lost 4 bases and the V segment lost 0 bases, leaving 2 bases of the junction unmatched. Germline lookup yields CDR1 SGDLS and CDR2 YYNGEE. CDR3 DNA: TGTGCCAGCAGCGTAGGGACTAGAGCAGATACGCAGTATTTT. It translates to CASSVGTRADTQYF.

This chain uses TRBV5-1 with TRBJ1-2; possibly TRBD1 for D (5 bases). There are 14 residues in the CDR3. Trimming pared 4 bases from V and 5 bases from J, leaving 15 bases between. Per the germline V gene, CDR1 is SGHRS and CDR2 is YFSETQ. CDR3 coding DNA: TGCGCCAGCAGCCCTACCGGGACGGAATATGGCTACACCTTC. It yields the protein CASSPTGTEYGYTF. The full variable domain, with the rest looked up from reference TRBV5-1 and TRBJ1-2, is KAGVTQTPRYLIKTRGQQVTLSCSPISGHRSVSWYQQTPGQGLQFLFEYFSETQRNKGNFPGRFSGRQFSNSRSEMNVSTLELGDSALYLCASSPTGTEYGYTFGSGTRLTVV.